Below are 18 T cell receptor beta chains sequenced from a single sample in a study of blood T cell repertoires in COVID-19. The table came from immunoSEQ multiplex PCR; TCRdb's copy has only in-frame clones and leaves some out. This table holds over 200,000 clones, approximately 90% found once. The sequenced material came from peripheral blood. The receptors come from a man aged 30-40 years with COVID-19, enrolled during active disease.

V and J are TRBV7-3 and TRBJ2-7, with 7 bases matching TRBD2. Germline CDR1 reads SGHTA; CDR2 reads FQGTGA. This CDR3 has 12 amino acids. After removal of 6 bases from V and 7 bases from J, the junction contained 6 bases not matched to a gene. The CDR3 bases are TGTGCCAGCAGTTCCTCCGGGGGGGAGCAGTACTTC. Translating gives CASSSSGGEQYF.

This clone was detected only once. V gene TRBV6-1 combines with J gene TRBJ1-5; D may be TRBD1 (5 bases). Germline CDR1 is MNHNS and CDR2 is SASEGT. The CDR3 is 14 amino acids. Trimming stripped 2 bases from V and 3 bases from J, with 8 bases between. The CDR3 is CASSESGYNQPQHF. DNA of the CDR3: TGTGCCAGCAGTGAATCAGGGTACAATCAGCCCCAGCATTTT.

The chain employs TRBV7-2 and TRBJ1-2, with 8 bases aligning to TRBD1. CDR3 length: 13 amino acids. Trimming at V came to 4 bases and at J to 7 bases, leaving 5 bases not matched to a gene. Germline values: CDR1 SGHTA, CDR2 FQGNSA. CDR3 bases: TGTGCCAGCAGCTCCGTGGACAGGGTTGGCTACACCTTC. Its translation: CASSSVDRVGYTF.

V usage is TRBV20-1 and J usage is TRBJ2-3; D may be TRBD2 (5 bases). The germline CDR1 and CDR2 sequences are DFQATT and SNEGSKA (reference sequence). This CDR3 contains 11 residues. The chain's CDR3 is CRGSSADTQYF. DNA for the CDR3: TGCAGGGGGAGTAGCGCAGATACGCAGTATTTT.

V and J are TRBV7-3 and TRBJ1-1; D is uncertain. The CDR3 is made up of 15 amino acids. Germline CDR1 reads SGHTA; CDR2 reads FQGTGA. V lost 5 bases, J lost 0 bases, and 13 bases lay in between. As DNA, the CDR3 is TGTGCCAGCAGCCCCTCGCTGCAGTTGAACACTGAAGCTTTCTTT. Its protein product is CASSPSLQLNTEAFF.

The chain uses TRBV10-3 and TRBJ2-5; 7 bases line up with TRBD1. The CDR3 totals 16 residues. The germline CDR1 and CDR2 sequences are ENHRY and SYGVKD. The junction had 9 bases not matched to a gene; V was cut back by 2 bases and J by 3 bases. CDR3 amino acids: CAISEPTGATEETQYF. DNA of the CDR3: TGTGCCATCAGTGAGCCCACAGGGGCGACGGAAGAGACCCAGTACTTC.

The V call is TRBV5-4, the J call TRBJ2-7, with D maybe TRBD2 (6 bases). Between the trimmed V and J ends, which lost 10 bases and 5 bases, there was a span of 19 bases. The CDR3 is 13 residues long. Per germline, CDR1 SGHNT and CDR2 YYREEE (reference sequence). The CDR3 nucleotides read TGTGCCGCGATCGGGGGAAGTCCCGACGAGCAGTACTTC. It specifies CAAIGGSPDEQYF.

The chain carries TRBV28 and TRBJ2-3, with 8 bases fitting TRBD1. The CDR3 runs to 13 residues. Trimming at V came to 8 bases and at J to 2 bases, leaving 3 bases not matched to a gene. CDR1 is MDHEN and CDR2 is SYDVKM in the germline V gene. CDR3 sequence reads: CASETGATDTQYF. CDR3 coding DNA: TGTGCCAGCGAGACAGGGGCCACAGATACGCAGTATTTT. Full variable domain (rest looked up from reference TRBV28 and TRBJ2-3): DVKVTQSSRYLVKRTGEKVFLECVQDMDHENMFWYRQDPGLGLRLIYFSYDVKMKEKGDIPEGYSVSREKKERFSLILESASTNQTSMYLCASETGATDTQYFGPGTRLTVL.

This chain connects TRBV28 to TRBJ2-2, with TRBD2 matching 14 bases. CDR1 and CDR2 from the germline V gene are MDHEN and SYDVKM. The CDR3 has 21 amino acids. Trimming cost V 7 bases and J 0 bases; bases outside gene matches: 16. CDR3 protein: CASIPLTSGRGPAANTGELFF. DNA of the CDR3: TGTGCCAGCATTCCCTTGACTAGCGGGAGGGGTCCGGCCGCGAACACCGGGGAGCTGTTTTTT.

This chain uses TRBV5-1 with TRBJ1-2; D is unclear. The CDR3 runs to 14 residues. CDR1 and CDR2 from the germline V gene are SGHRS and YFSETQ. The ends were cut back, 4 bases at V and 0 bases at J, with 10 bases in the middle. The CDR3 DNA follows: TGCGCCAGCAGCCCCGACGGGTCTAACTATGGCTACACCTTC. Amino acids: CASSPDGSNYGYTF.

The gene calls are TRBV9 and TRBJ2-6; 8 bases fit TRBD1. This CDR3 is built from 17 residues. The junction had 6 bases not matched to a gene; V was cut back by 4 bases and J by 0 bases. Looked up from germline, CDR1 is SGDLS and CDR2 is YYNGEE. Here the CDR3 DNA reads TGTGCCAGCAGCAGAGGACAGGGAAGCTCTGGGGCCAACGTCCTGACTTTC. The encoded protein is CASSRGQGSSGANVLTF.

J is TRBJ2-3 and V is TRBV5-1; 7 nucleotides align to TRBD1. The CDR3 length is 16 residues. CDR1 and CDR2 from the germline V gene are SGHRS and YFSETQ. V lost 4 bases to trimming and J lost 2 bases; unmatched junction nucleotides: 10. The CDR3 reads CASSPGSTGFTDTQYF. In DNA, the CDR3 is TGCGCCAGCAGCCCGGGATCGACAGGGTTCACAGATACGCAGTATTTT.

This chain uses TRBV7-8 with TRBJ2-2; 14 nucleotides align to TRBD2. CDR3 length equals 17 residues. In germline, CDR1 is SGHVS, CDR2 FQNEAQ. V was pared by 4 bases and J by 5 bases, with 6 bases of the junction left unmatched. CDR3 coding DNA: TGTGCCAGCAGCTCGGGACTAGCGGGAGTGTTTACCGGGGAGCTGTTTTTT. It translates to CASSSGLAGVFTGELFF.

The chain links TRBV11-2 to TRBJ2-3; 7 bases line up with TRBD2. This CDR3 has 14 amino acids. The junction had 3 bases not matched to a gene; V was cut back by 4 bases and J by 2 bases. Germline CDR1 SGHAT, CDR2 FQNNGV. The CDR3 protein is CASSSAGATDTQYF. The CDR3 nucleotides are TGTGCCAGCAGCTCCGCGGGAGCCACAGATACGCAGTATTTT.

The J gene is TRBJ2-1, the V gene TRBV6-2 or TRBV6-3, with 7 bases aligning to TRBD1. Germline V lookup: CDR1 MNHEY, CDR2 SVGEGT. The V segment lost 5 bases and the J segment 4 bases; nucleotides outside the gene matches: 11. The CDR3 runs 16 residues. The CDR3 region is CASSEPTGASYNEQFF. Here the CDR3 DNA reads TGTGCCAGCAGTGAGCCTACAGGGGCCAGTTACAATGAGCAGTTCTTC.

This chain connects TRBV28 to TRBJ1-1; TRBD1 matches at 8 bases. This CDR3 comprises 15 residues. Germline V CDR1 and CDR2: MDHEN, SYDVKM. The trim removed 4 bases at V and 3 bases at J, leaving 7 bases unmatched. The CDR3 sequence: CASSSPGTGHTEAFF. In DNA form, the CDR3 reads TGTGCCAGCAGTTCCCCCGGGACAGGACACACTGAAGCTTTCTTT. The whole variable domain, remainder taken from reference TRBV28 and TRBJ1-1, is DVKVTQSSRYLVKRTGEKVFLECVQDMDHENMFWYRQDPGLGLRLIYFSYDVKMKEKGDIPEGYSVSREKKERFSLILESASTNQTSMYLCASSSPGTGHTEAFFGQGTRLTVV.

The chain employs TRBV6-5 and TRBJ1-3; D possibly corresponds to TRBD1 (5 bases). V was pared by 2 bases and J by 1 base, with 6 bases between. The CDR3 has 14 amino acids. CDR1 is MNHEY, CDR2 SVGAGI, per germline. CDR3 nucleotides: TGTGCCAGCAGTTACCAGGGTTCTGGAAACACCATATATTTT. Translating it yields CASSYQGSGNTIYF.

Here the CDR3 DNA reads TGTGCCAGCAGCCAGCGGACAGCAAATGAAAAACTGTTTTTT. It yields the protein CASSQRTANEKLFF. The chain links TRBV5-6 to TRBJ1-4, with a weak D call TRBD1 (6 bases). CDR3 length equals 14 residues. Germline V gives CDR1 SGHDT, CDR2 YYEEEE. V lost 4 bases to trimming and J lost 5 bases, with 12 bases between them.